This TCR beta chain is drawn from a study of blood T cells in healthy people across ages. Study results and limitations: Across samples, TCR beta diversity tracked strongly with naive T cell percentage. Unsorted PBMCs ruled out conclusive naive versus antigen-experienced comparison.

Trimming at V came to 8 bases and at J to 7 bases, leaving 17 bases not matched to a gene. Germline assignment: CDR1 SGHDT and CDR2 YYEEEE. The CDR3 has 15 amino acids. Using a J-beta primer mix together with a sample-barcoded 5' primer, a second PCR was run for roughly 7 to 12 cycles. Tags on each cDNA molecule came from a template-switch adaptor with 12 random nucleotides. TCRdb reanalysed the 5' RACE reads using MiXCR and keeps one entry per CDR3 protein. The sample lists 1,300,000 or so distinct CDR3 sequences, approximately 63% occurring once. Total RNA amounts of at least 6 micrograms were extracted per sample. Comments on this clonotype: Its antigen is currently unknown.

The specimen was blood. The chain employs TRBV5-6 and TRBJ2-7, with 8 nucleotides matching TRBD1. This sequence originates from a man between 18 and 29 years old in good health. The CDR3 DNA sequence: TGTGCCAGTAGCCCGCAGGACAGGGTGTCGAGAGAGCAGTACTTC. Protein sequence: CASSPQDRVSREQYF.